This is a list of T cell receptor beta chains from one sample in a study of spatial heterogeneity in lung cancer. TCRdb fed the 5' RACE reads into MiXCR, producing one record per CDR3 protein. The repertoire holds 35,000 to 55,000 distinct CDR3 sequences, with under 25% as singletons. The sample in question was PBMCs, obtained at follow-up. The receptors here all came from a female donor with early-stage non-small cell lung cancer. CDR3s include the opening cysteine and the closing phenylalanine or tryptophan.

>TRBV5-6
CASSPTGTGKLFF
>TRBV12-3/TRBV12-4
CASSLTSGSSEQYF
>TRBV20-1
CSALQGSRTDTQYF
>TRBV29-1
CSVSRGGMNTEAFF
>TRBV5-1
CASSIQGASYNEQFF
>TRBV5-1
CASSLMTGEVAEAFF
>TRBV7-2
CASSVGTVLYEQYF
>TRBV3-1
CASSHDRRAFYEQYF
>TRBV5-1
CASSFRRLAGYNEQFF
>TRBV28
CASSHGGAVEKLFF
>TRBV15
CATSRGQGNTGELFF
>TRBV2
CASSLIADAFF
>TRBV7-9
CASSEDVATTEAFF
>TRBV29-1
CSVRTAWGNQPQHF
>TRBV18
CASSLTTGDPSYEQYF
>TRBV11-2
CASSPLGQGSPLHF
>TRBV2
CASTDKLFDYTF
>TRBV18
CASSPQGSYEQYF
>TRBV6-1
CASSVTAGPRRGTDTQYF
>TRBV20-1
CSASVGLANYEQYF
>TRBV2
CASSAASGRAIEQFF
>TRBV30
CAWSTGTGGETQYF
>TRBV10-3
CAIRTGTANTGELFF
>TRBV11-1
CASTKDLNTEAFF
>TRBV5-4
CASSANRGRTEAFF
>TRBV5-1
CASSLGSTGELFF
>TRBV7-9
CASSLAGQAGYTF
>TRBV7-6
CASSLGPAGSRDEQYF
>TRBV4-1
CASSQDLAVSGANVLTF
>TRBV7-9
CASSLRENTYEQYF
>TRBV7-2
CASSSQYQETQYF
>TRBV12-3/TRBV12-4
CASSGRQGAEAFF
>TRBV29-1
CSVGSGQETQYF
>TRBV11-2
CASSPGNEQFF
>TRBV7-2
CASSDSGRMEETQYF
>TRBV12-5
CASGGQGDQPQHF
>TRBV14
CTSSQEGYVFGTGGRKQETQYF
>TRBV29-1
CSVAPGGTEAFF
>TRBV9
CASSVRVLTDTQYF
>TRBV2
CANSRETRETQYF
>TRBV18
CASSLPGKQYF
>TRBV5-1
CASSLGDRETQYF
>TRBV12-3/TRBV12-4
CASARGPVDTQYF
>TRBV11-2
CASSSTTAQETQYF
>TRBV12-5
CASGLAGFYNEQFF
>TRBV29-1
CSVEVWVNYGYTF